A selection of T cell receptor beta chains follows, all from one sample in a study of blood T cell repertoires in COVID-19. Sequencing used immunoSEQ multiplex PCR; TCRdb keeps in-frame clones, though not all of them. Of about 210,000 clones in the sample, about 91% were seen once. Sequencing was performed on PBMCs or T cells enriched from blood (not recorded which). These receptors were collected from a man in his late teens or twenties with acute COVID-19. The CDR3 runs from the conserved cysteine through the conserved F or W. D genes are given only for firm matches. Size is stated for part of the rows, as once, few or many counts, or as a class when the clone is expanded.

. TRBJ2-7 TRBD1 TRBV28 CASRVPGQGYEQYF TGTGCCAGCAGAGTCCCGGGACAGGGCTACGAGCAGTACTTC
. TRBJ2-1 . TRBV14 CASSQAGYNEQFF TGTGCCAGCAGCCAAGCGGGGTACAATGAGCAGTTCTTC
. TRBJ2-1 TRBD2 TRBV6-4 CASSDSSGSGNEQFF TGTGCCAGCAGTGACTCGAGTGGTAGCGGGAATGAGCAGTTCTTC
. TRBJ2-3 . TRBV5-1 CASSFSSRTDTQYF TGCGCCAGCAGCTTCTCGAGTCGTACAGATACGCAGTATTTT
once TRBJ2-2 . TRBV2 CASSGRTNTGELFF TGTGCCAGCAGTGGGCGGACGAACACCGGGGAGCTGTTTTTT
. TRBJ2-1 TRBD1 TRBV29-1 CSVEEGTGVSYNEQFF TGCAGCGTTGAAGAAGGGACAGGGGTCTCCTACAATGAGCAGTTCTTC
. TRBJ2-7 TRBD1 TRBV4-3 CASSQETGAPYEQYF TGCGCCAGCAGCCAAGAAACAGGGGCACCCTACGAGCAGTACTTC
. TRBJ1-3 . TRBV3-1/TRBV3-2 CASSQGGSLLSGNTIYF TGTGCCAGCAGCCAAGGAGGTTCACTGCTCTCTGGAAACACCATATATTTT
. TRBJ1-5 . TRBV30 CAWSPSTNQPQHF TGTGCCTGGAGTCCGAGTACCAATCAGCCCCAGCATTTT
. TRBJ1-2 . TRBV6-5 CASTSDRISGYTF TGTGCCAGCACCTCCGACAGGATAAGTGGCTACACCTTC
. TRBJ2-4 . TRBV21-1 CASSTPGDPLAKNIQYF TGTGCCAGCAGCACCCCGGGGGACCCACTAGCCAAAAACATTCAGTACTTC
. TRBJ2-7 TRBD2 TRBV4-1 CASSSSAGGLYEQYF TGCGCCAGCAGCTCCTCGGCGGGGGGGCTATACGAGCAGTACTTC
. TRBJ2-7 . TRBV28 CASIKQGYEQYF TGTGCCAGCATCAAACAGGGCTACGAGCAGTACTTC
once TRBJ1-1 . TRBV11-2 CASSPTVGAFF TGTGCCAGCAGCCCCACCGTCGGGGCTTTCTTT
. TRBJ2-2 TRBD2 TRBV6-2/TRBV6-3 CASSYVSGSSGELFF TGTGCCAGCAGTTACGTTAGCGGGAGCTCCGGGGAGCTGTTTTTT
. TRBJ2-3 TRBD1 TRBV29-1 CSACRGCGETDTQYF TGCAGCGCCTGCAGGGGGTGTGGTGAGACAGATACGCAGTATTTT
. TRBJ1-1 . TRBV28 CASSLAAGAEAFF TGTGCCAGCAGTTTAGCGGCAGGGGCTGAAGCTTTCTTT
. TRBJ2-4 . TRBV23-1 CASNQQRSLAKNIQYF TGCGCCAGCAACCAGCAAAGGAGTCTAGCCAAAAACATTCAGTACTTC
. TRBJ1-4 . TRBV7-9 CASGAWGVEKLFF TGTGCCAGCGGCGCTTGGGGGGTTGAAAAACTGTTTTTT
. TRBJ1-1 TRBD1 TRBV7-3 CASSLKGQGAITEAFF TGTGCCAGCAGCTTAAAGGGACAGGGGGCAATTACTGAAGCTTTCTTT
. TRBJ2-4 TRBD2 TRBV28 CASRAGVAKNIQYF TGTGCCAGCAGGGCGGGGGTAGCCAAAAACATTCAGTACTTC
. TRBJ2-1 TRBD2 TRBV30 CAWSVAGGPRHEQFF TGTGCCTGGAGTGTTGCGGGAGGGCCCCGGCATGAGCAGTTCTTC
. TRBJ2-2 . TRBV30 CAWKALTGAGELFF TGTGCCTGGAAGGCTCTGACAGGCGCCGGGGAGCTGTTTTTT
. TRBJ1-1 TRBD1 TRBV27 CASSFRDRGTEAFF TGTGCCAGCAGTTTCCGGGACAGGGGCACTGAAGCTTTCTTT
. TRBJ2-2 TRBD2 TRBV7-6 CASSCCPLLRSGGPGTGELFF TGTGCCAGCAGCTGTTGCCCTCTACTTCGGTCGGGAGGGCCGGGCACCGGGGAGCTGTTTTTT
. TRBJ2-6 TRBD2 TRBV5-1 CASSLGPGLAAPGANVLTF TGCGCCAGCAGCTTGGGCCCCGGACTAGCGGCACCTGGGGCCAACGTCCTGACTTTC
. TRBJ2-1 TRBD2 TRBV5-4 CASSLGGRTDNEQFF TGTGCCAGCAGCTTAGGCGGGAGGACCGACAATGAGCAGTTCTTC
. TRBJ2-7 . TRBV11-2 CASSLVSPGEFYEQYF TGTGCCAGCAGCTTAGTTAGCCCAGGGGAATTCTACGAGCAGTACTTC
. TRBJ2-3 . TRBV11-2 CASSALGQRTTDTQYF TGTGCCAGCAGCGCACTGGGCCAGAGAACGACAGATACGCAGTATTTT
. TRBJ2-4 TRBD2 TRBV25-1 CASSEGGSGYRNIQYF TGTGCCAGCAGTGAAGGCGGGAGTGGTTATCGGAACATTCAGTACTTC
. TRBJ2-7 . TRBV28 CASSLYLRAGSEQYF TGTGCCAGCAGTTTATACTTGCGGGCAGGCTCCGAGCAGTACTTC
. TRBJ1-5 TRBD1 TRBV28 CATKDREFRNQPQHF TGTGCCACCAAGGACAGGGAGTTTCGCAATCAGCCCCAGCATTTT
. TRBJ2-1 . TRBV9 CASSVELAPDNEQFF TGTGCCAGCAGCGTAGAACTCGCCCCCGACAATGAGCAGTTCTTC
. TRBJ1-3 TRBD1 TRBV7-2 CASSPGDSLFGNTIYF TGTGCCAGCAGCCCCGGGGACAGCCTCTTTGGAAACACCATATATTTT
. TRBJ1-2 . TRBV28 CASSFAEGHGYTF TGTGCCAGCAGTTTCGCGGAGGGACATGGCTACACCTTC
. TRBJ1-3 TRBD1 TRBV6-6 CASSDRDSGNTIYF TGTGCCAGCAGCGACCGGGACAGTGGAAACACCATATATTTT
. TRBJ2-7 TRBD2 TRBV6-5 CASTSGGYEREQYF TGTGCCAGCACTAGCGGGGGTTACGAAAGGGAGCAGTACTTC
. TRBJ2-1 . TRBV11-3 CASSRQTLAKYNEQFF TGTGCCAGCAGCCGACAGACTCTCGCCAAATACAATGAGCAGTTCTTC
. TRBJ1-1 . TRBV5-1 CASSLAGSGGNTEAFF TGCGCCAGCAGCTTGGCCGGGTCCGGCGGGAACACTGAAGCTTTCTTT
few TRBJ1-1 . TRBV19 CASSVSTGNTEAFF TGTGCCAGTAGTGTATCAACAGGGAACACTGAAGCTTTCTTT
. TRBJ1-2 . TRBV9 CASSVRSPEDGYTF TGTGCCAGCAGCGTAAGAAGCCCTGAAGATGGCTACACCTTC
. TRBJ2-3 TRBD1 TRBV2 CASSPGTGASTSTDTQYF TGTGCCAGCAGCCCCGGGACAGGGGCCTCTACGAGCACAGATACGCAGTATTTT
. TRBJ1-2 TRBD1 TRBV7-2 CASSLGTGGIYGYTF TGTGCCAGCAGCTTGGGGACAGGGGGAATCTATGGCTACACCTTC
once TRBJ2-1 TRBD1 TRBV9 CASSVARGQNNEQFF TGTGCCAGCAGCGTAGCTCGGGGACAGAACAATGAGCAGTTCTTC
. TRBJ1-1 . TRBV28 CATRGGTEAFF TGTGCCACCCGGGGGGGGACTGAAGCTTTCTTT
. TRBJ1-1 TRBD1 TRBV29-1 CSVEGTGVFTEAFF TGCAGCGTAGAAGGGACAGGGGTATTCACTGAAGCTTTCTTT
. TRBJ1-4 TRBD1 TRBV19 CASSIRGTARNNEKLFF TGTGCCAGTAGTATCCGAGGGACAGCACGGAATAATGAAAAACTGTTTTTT
. TRBJ2-3 TRBD2 TRBV24-1 CATSDPGLAGVLTQYF TGTGCCACCAGTGACCCGGGACTAGCGGGAGTTCTTACGCAGTATTTT
. TRBJ2-7 . TRBV28 CASTEGGSAYEQYF TGTGCCAGCACTGAAGGGGGATCCGCCTACGAGCAGTACTTC
. TRBJ2-3 . TRBV12-3/TRBV12-4 CASSLVTADTQYF TGTGCCAGCAGTTTAGTAACGGCAGATACGCAGTATTTT
. TRBJ1-6 . TRBV4-2 CASSQELVAGVSPLHF TGTGCCAGCAGCCAAGAATTGGTTGCAGGGGTATCACCCCTCCACTTT
. TRBJ2-1 TRBD2 TRBV11-2 CASSISPPSGYNEQFF TGTGCCAGCAGCATCTCCCCGCCTAGCGGCTACAATGAGCAGTTCTTC
. TRBJ2-7 . TRBV20-1 CSASYRLVSNEQYF TGCAGTGCTAGTTACCGTCTAGTTTCGAACGAGCAGTACTTC
once TRBJ1-2 . TRBV27 CASSFLAGELNGYTF TGTGCCAGCAGTTTTCTGGCAGGGGAATTGAATGGCTACACCTTC
. TRBJ1-3 . TRBV28 CASSSRTVQPSGNTIYF TGTGCCAGCAGTTCAAGGACAGTTCAGCCCTCCGGAAACACCATATATTTT
once TRBJ2-1 . TRBV11-2 CASSLGGTSRNEQFF TGTGCCAGCAGCTTAGGGGGGACAAGTAGGAATGAGCAGTTCTTC
. TRBJ1-1 . TRBV19 CASSISGNTEAFF TGTGCCAGTAGTATCTCCGGGAACACTGAAGCTTTCTTT
few TRBJ2-5 . TRBV12-3/TRBV12-4 CASSSRETQYF TGTGCCAGCAGTTCACGGGAGACCCAGTACTTC
. TRBJ2-7 TRBD1 TRBV7-9 CASSLAGTGPYEQYF TGTGCCAGCAGCTTAGCCGGGACAGGACCATACGAGCAGTACTTC